Below are 4 T cell receptor beta chains sequenced from a single sample in a study of blood T cell repertoires in COVID-19. Some clones are missing from TCRdb's copy, which holds only in-frame ones; the method was immunoSEQ multiplex PCR. The data contain tens of thousands of clones, just under 75% of them singletons. Sequencing was carried out using peripheral blood. The origin of the receptors is a man aged 70-80 years with COVID-19, enrolled during active disease.

The chain has TRBV25-1 and TRBJ2-7; 9 bases agree with TRBD2. The CDR3 is 15 amino acids. Germline assignment: CDR1 MGHDK and CDR2 SYGVNS. Trimming at V came to 3 bases and at J to 6 bases, leaving 9 bases not matched to a gene. This CDR3 is CASSDLGLAGLEQYF. CDR3 DNA sequence: TGTGCCAGCAGTGATTTGGGTCTAGCGGGACTCGAGCAGTACTTC.

The J gene is TRBJ1-6, the V gene TRBV10-3, with D uncertain. Germline V gives CDR1 ENHRY, CDR2 SYGVKD. The CDR3 loop spans 14 amino acids. The V end was cut by 2 bases, the J end by 11 bases, with 13 bases between. The CDR3 sequence: CAISENLEIPPLHF. CDR3 DNA: TGTGCCATCAGTGAGAACCTGGAGATCCCACCCCTCCACTTT.

This clone was recorded a few times. The gene calls are TRBV18 and TRBJ1-1; 7 bases agree with TRBD1. The CDR3 consists of 13 residues. The ends lost 3 bases at V and 8 bases at J; junction bases unmatched: 6. The germline CDR1 and CDR2 sequences are KGHSH and LQKENI. The CDR3 bases are TGTGCCAGCTCACCCCAAGTGGACAGGGAAGCTTTCTTT. Translated, it gives CASSPQVDREAFF.

The chain uses TRBV6-5 and TRBJ2-7; D is undetermined. Trimming stripped 11 bases from V and 0 bases from J, with 14 bases between. Germline assignment: CDR1 MNHEY and CDR2 SVGAGI. This CDR3 has 13 residues. The CDR3 loop reads CASEATSSYEQYF. The CDR3, as DNA: TGTGCCTCAGAAGCGACGAGCTCCTACGAGCAGTACTTC.